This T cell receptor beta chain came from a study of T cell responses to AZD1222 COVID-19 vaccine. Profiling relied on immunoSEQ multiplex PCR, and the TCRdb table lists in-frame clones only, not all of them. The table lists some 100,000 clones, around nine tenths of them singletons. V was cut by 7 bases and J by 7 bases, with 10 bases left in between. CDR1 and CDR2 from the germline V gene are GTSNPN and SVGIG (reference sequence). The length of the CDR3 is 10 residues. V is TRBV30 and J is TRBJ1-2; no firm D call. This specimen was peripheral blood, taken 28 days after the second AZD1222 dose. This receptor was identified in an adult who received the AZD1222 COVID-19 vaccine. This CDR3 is CAYRRGGYTF. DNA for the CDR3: TGTGCCTACCGGCGAGGTGGCTACACCTTC.